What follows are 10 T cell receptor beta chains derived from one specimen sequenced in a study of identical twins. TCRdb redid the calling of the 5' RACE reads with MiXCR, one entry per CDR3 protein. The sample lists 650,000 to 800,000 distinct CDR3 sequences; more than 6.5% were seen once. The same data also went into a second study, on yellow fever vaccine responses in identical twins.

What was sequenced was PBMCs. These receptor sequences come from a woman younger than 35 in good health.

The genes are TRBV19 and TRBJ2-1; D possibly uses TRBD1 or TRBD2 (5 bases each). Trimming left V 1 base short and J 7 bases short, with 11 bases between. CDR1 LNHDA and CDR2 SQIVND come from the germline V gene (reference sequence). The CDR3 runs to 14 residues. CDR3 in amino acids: CASSIAGPKNEQFF. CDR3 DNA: TGTGCCAGTAGTATAGCGGGACCTAAAAATGAGCAGTTCTTC.

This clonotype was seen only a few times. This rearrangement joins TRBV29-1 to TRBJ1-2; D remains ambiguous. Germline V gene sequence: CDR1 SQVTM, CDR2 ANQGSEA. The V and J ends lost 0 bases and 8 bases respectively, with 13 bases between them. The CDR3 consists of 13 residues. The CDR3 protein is CSVEDQAGKGYTF. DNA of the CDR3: TGCAGCGTTGAAGATCAGGCGGGGAAAGGCTACACCTTC.

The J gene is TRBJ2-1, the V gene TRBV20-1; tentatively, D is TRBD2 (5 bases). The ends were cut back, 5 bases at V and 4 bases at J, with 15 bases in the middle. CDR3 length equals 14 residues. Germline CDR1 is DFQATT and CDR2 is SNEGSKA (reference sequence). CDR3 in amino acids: CSAPTGKGYNEQFF. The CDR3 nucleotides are TGCAGTGCTCCAACCGGGAAGGGATACAATGAGCAGTTCTTC.

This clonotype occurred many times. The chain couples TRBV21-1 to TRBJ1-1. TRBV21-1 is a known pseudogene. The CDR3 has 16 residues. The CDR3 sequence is CASSKGRAVWNTEAFF. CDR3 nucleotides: TGTGCCAGCAGCAAAGGGAGGGCCGTTTGGAACACTGAAGCTTTCTTT.

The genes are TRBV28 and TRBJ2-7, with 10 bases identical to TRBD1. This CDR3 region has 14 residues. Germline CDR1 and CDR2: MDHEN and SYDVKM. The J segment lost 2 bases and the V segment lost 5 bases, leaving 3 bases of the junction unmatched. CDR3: CASSATGGPYEQYF. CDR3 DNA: TGTGCCAGCAGTGCGACAGGGGGCCCCTACGAGCAGTACTTC.

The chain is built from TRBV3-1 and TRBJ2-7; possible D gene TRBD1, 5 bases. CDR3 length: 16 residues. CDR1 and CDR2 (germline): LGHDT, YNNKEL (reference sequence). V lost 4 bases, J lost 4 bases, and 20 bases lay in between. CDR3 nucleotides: TGTGCCAGCAGCCCGCCAGGTGGGGCAGGGTGGTACGAGCAGTACTTC. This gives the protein CASSPPGGAGWYEQYF.

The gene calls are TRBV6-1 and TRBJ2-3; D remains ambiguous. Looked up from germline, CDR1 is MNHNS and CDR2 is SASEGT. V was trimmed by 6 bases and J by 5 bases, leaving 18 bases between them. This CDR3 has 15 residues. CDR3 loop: CASRGLKDIKDTQYF. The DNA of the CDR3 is TGTGCCAGCAGAGGTTTAAAGGATATAAAAGATACGCAGTATTTT.

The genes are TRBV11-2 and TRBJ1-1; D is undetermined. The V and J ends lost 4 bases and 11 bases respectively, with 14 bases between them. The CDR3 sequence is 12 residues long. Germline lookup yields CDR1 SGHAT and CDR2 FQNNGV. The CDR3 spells CASSSYSWVAFF. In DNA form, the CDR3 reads TGTGCCAGCAGCTCATATTCCTGGGTCGCTTTCTTT.

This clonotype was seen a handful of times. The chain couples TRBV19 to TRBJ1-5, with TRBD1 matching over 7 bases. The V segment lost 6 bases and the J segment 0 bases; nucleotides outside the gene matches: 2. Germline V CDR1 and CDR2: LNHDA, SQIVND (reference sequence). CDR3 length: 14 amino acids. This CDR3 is CASRGDSSNQPQHF. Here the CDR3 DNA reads TGTGCCAGTAGGGGGGACAGTAGCAATCAGCCCCAGCATTTT.

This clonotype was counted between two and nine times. CDR3: CSARVFPSGGSTDTQYF. DNA for the CDR3: TGCAGTGCTAGAGTGTTCCCGAGCGGGGGGTCGACAGATACGCAGTATTTT. This chain connects TRBV20-1 to TRBJ2-3, with TRBD2 identical over 9 bases. The J segment lost 3 bases and the V segment lost 1 base, leaving 11 bases of the junction unmatched. The CDR3 contains 17 residues. Germline-derived CDR1 and CDR2 are DFQATT and SNEGSKA (reference sequence).